The source of this T cell receptor (beta chain) is a study of siplizumab effects on memory and regulatory T cells. Study-wide results and caveats: Sequences that were alloreactive and traceable to unstimulated CD4+ memory cells were significantly reduced by siplizumab. Tregs that proliferated in siplizumab cultures did not have their suppressive function confirmed. A major contribution to the alloresponse seemed to be made by naive T cells, which seemed more diverse than memory cells.

To note about this clone: As yet, its antigen is unknown.

Per sample, roughly 10^5 TCR templates underwent assay. The method was immunoSEQ multiplex PCR; TCRdb's version includes in-frame clones alone and lacks a portion of them. The repertoire has approximately 100,000 clones, 94% of them found once; the top ten carry under 0.7%. Germline CDR1 and CDR2: SGHRS and YFSETQ. This CDR3 has 20 amino acids. V was pared by 5 bases and J by 0 bases, with 14 bases of the junction left unmatched. The chain joins TRBV5-1 to TRBJ2-3; TRBD2 matches at 14 bases. The sequencing sample was made of Tregs sorted from blood. The source is a human donor in good health. CDR3 residues: CASRRLRLAGGPGSTDTQYF. DNA for the CDR3: TGCGCCAGCAGACGATTGCGACTAGCGGGAGGGCCGGGGAGCACAGATACGCAGTATTTT.